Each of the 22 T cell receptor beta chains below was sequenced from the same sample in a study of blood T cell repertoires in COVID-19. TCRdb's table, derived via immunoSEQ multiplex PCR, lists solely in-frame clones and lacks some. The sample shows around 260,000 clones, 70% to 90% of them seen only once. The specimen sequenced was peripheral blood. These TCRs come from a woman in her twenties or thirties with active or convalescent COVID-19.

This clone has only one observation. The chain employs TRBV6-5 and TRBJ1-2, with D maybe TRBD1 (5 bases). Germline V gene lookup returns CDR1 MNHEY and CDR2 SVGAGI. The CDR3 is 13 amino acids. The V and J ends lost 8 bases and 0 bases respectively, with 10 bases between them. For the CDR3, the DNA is TGTGCCAGCTGGAAGGGGTCTAACTATGGCTACACCTTC. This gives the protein CASWKGSNYGYTF.

The CDR3 DNA follows: TGTGCCAGCACCCGAGACAGGCACGAGCAGTACTTC. Protein sequence: CASTRDRHEQYF. The chain has TRBV7-9 and TRBJ2-7; TRBD1 is a possible D gene (6 bases). Looked up from germline, CDR1 is SEHNR and CDR2 is FQNEAQ (reference sequence). This CDR3 is 12 amino acids long. V gave up 7 bases and J gave up 5 bases, with 12 bases separating them.

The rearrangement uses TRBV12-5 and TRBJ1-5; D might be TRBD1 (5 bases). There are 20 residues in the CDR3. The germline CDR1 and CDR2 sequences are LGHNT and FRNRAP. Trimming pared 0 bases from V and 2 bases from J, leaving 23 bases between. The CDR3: CASGLVRSRAQGTCNQPQHF. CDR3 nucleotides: TGTGCTAGTGGTTTGGTAAGGTCCCGGGCCCAGGGTACTTGCAATCAGCCCCAGCATTTT.

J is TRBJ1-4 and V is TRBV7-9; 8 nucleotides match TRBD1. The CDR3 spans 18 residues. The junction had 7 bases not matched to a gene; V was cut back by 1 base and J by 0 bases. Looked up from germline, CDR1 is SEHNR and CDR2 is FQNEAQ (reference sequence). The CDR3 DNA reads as TGTGCCAGCAGCTTAGGACAGGGGTTGATTGCAACTAATGAAAAACTGTTTTTT. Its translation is CASSLGQGLIATNEKLFF.

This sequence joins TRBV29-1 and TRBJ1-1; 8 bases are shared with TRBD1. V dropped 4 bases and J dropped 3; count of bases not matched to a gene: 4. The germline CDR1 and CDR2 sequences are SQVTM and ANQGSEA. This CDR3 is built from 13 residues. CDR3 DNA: TGCAGCGTTGCCAGGGGACAGGACACTGAAGCTTTCTTT. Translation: CSVARGQDTEAFF.

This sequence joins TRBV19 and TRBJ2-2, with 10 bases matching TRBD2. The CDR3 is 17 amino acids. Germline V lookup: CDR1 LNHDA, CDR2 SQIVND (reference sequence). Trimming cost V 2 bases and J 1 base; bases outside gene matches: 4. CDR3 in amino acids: CASSIRWTSGNTGELFF. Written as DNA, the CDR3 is TGTGCCAGTAGTATAAGGTGGACTAGCGGGAACACCGGGGAGCTGTTTTTT.

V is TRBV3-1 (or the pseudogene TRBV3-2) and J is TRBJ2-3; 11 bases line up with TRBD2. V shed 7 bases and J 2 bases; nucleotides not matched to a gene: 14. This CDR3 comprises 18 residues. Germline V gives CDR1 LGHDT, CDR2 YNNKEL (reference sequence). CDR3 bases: TGTGCCAGCACCCCGGGTAGGCTAGCGGGGGGCTTCACAGATACGCAGTATTTT. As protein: CASTPGRLAGGFTDTQYF.

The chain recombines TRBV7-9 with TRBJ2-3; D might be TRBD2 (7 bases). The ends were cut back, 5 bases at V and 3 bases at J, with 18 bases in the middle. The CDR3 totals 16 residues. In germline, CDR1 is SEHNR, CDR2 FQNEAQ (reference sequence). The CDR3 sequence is CASSPRGGTPTDTQYF. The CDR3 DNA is TGTGCCAGCAGCCCTAGGGGGGGGACCCCTACAGATACGCAGTATTTT.

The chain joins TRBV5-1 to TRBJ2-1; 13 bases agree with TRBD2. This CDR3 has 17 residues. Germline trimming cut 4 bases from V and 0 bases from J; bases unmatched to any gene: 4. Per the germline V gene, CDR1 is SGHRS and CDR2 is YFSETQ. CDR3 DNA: TGCGCCAGCAGCCTCCGGACTAGCGGGGGCTCCTACAATGAGCAGTTCTTC. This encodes CASSLRTSGGSYNEQFF.

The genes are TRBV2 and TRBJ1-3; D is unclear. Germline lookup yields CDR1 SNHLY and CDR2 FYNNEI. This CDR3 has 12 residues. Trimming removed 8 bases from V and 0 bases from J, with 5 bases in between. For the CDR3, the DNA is TGTGCCAGCCGGGACTCTGGAAACACCATATATTTT. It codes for CASRDSGNTIYF.

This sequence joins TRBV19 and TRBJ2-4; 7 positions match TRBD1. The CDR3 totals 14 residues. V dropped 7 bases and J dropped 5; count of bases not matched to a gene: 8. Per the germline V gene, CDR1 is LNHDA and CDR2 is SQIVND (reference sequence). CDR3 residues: CASNPYRGENIQYF. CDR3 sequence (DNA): TGTGCCAGTAACCCGTACAGGGGTGAAAACATTCAGTACTTC. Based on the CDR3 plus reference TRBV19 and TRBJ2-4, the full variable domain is DGGITQSPKYLFRKEGQNVTLSCEQNLNHDAMYWYRQDPGQGLRLIYYSQIVNDFQKGDIAEGYSVSREKKESFPLTVTSAQKNPTAFYLCASNPYRGENIQYFGAGTRLSVL.

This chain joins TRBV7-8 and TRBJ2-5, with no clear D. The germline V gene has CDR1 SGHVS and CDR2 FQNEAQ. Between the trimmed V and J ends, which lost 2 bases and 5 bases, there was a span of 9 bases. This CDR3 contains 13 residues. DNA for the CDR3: TGTGCCAGCAGCTTAAATATCCCCGAGACCCAGTACTTC. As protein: CASSLNIPETQYF.

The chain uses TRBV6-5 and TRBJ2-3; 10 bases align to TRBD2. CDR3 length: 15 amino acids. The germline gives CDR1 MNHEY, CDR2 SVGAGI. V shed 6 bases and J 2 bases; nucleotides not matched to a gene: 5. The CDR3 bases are TGTGCCAGCAGAACTAGCGGGGAACCCACAGATACGCAGTATTTT. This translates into CASRTSGEPTDTQYF.

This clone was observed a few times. The CDR3 is CASSRGGSGANVLTF. As DNA, the CDR3 is TGTGCCAGCAGCCGCGGGGGCTCTGGGGCCAACGTCCTGACTTTC. V gene TRBV5-4 combines with J gene TRBJ2-6; 7 nucleotides line up with TRBD2. Germline V gene sequence: CDR1 SGHNT, CDR2 YYREEE (reference sequence). J was trimmed by 0 bases and V by 4 bases; bases with no gene match: 1. CDR3 length: 15 amino acids. Based on the CDR3 plus reference TRBV5-4 and TRBJ2-6, the full variable domain is ETGVTQSPTHLIKTRGQQVTLRCSSQSGHNTVSWYQQALGQGPQFIFQYYREEENGRGNFPPRFSGLQFPNYSSELNVNALELDDSALYLCASSRGGSGANVLTFGAGSRLTVL.

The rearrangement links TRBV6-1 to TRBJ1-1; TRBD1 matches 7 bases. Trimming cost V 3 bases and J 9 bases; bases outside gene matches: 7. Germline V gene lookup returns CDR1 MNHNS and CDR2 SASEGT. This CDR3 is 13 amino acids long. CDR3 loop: CASSDRGDSKAFF. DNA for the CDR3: TGTGCCAGCAGTGACAGGGGGGATTCCAAAGCTTTCTTT.

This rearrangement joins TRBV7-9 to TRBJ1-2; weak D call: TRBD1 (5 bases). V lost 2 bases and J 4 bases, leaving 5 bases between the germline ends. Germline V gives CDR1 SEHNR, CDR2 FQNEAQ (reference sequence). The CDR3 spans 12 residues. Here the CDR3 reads CASSLQGYGYTF. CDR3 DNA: TGTGCCAGCAGCTTACAGGGCTATGGCTACACCTTC. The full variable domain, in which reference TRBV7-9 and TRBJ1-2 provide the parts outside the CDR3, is DTGVSQNPRHKITKRGQNVTFRCDPISEHNRLYWYRQTLGQGPEFLTYFQNEAQLEKSRLLSDRFSAERPKGSFSTLEIQRTEQGDSAMYLCASSLQGYGYTFGSGTRLTVV.

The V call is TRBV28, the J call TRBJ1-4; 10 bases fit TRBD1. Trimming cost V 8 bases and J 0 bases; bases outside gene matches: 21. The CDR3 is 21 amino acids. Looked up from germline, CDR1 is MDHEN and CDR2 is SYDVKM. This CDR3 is CASPENPGQGRSGATNEKLFF. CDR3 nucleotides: TGTGCCAGCCCAGAAAATCCGGGACAGGGGCGCTCCGGTGCAACTAATGAAAAACTGTTTTTT.

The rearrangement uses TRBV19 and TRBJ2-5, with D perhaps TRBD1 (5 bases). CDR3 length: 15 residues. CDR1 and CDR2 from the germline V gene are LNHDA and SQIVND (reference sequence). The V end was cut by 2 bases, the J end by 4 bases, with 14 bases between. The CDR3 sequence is CASSIISRVGETQYF. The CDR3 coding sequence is TGTGCCAGTAGTATAATCTCCAGGGTGGGAGAGACCCAGTACTTC.

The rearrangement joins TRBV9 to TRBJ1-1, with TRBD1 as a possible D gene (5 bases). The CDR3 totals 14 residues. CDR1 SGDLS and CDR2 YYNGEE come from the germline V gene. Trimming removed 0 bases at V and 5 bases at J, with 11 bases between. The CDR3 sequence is CASSVAGGSTEAFF. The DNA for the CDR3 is TGTGCCAGCAGCGTAGCTGGGGGGAGTACTGAAGCTTTCTTT.

The CDR3 protein is CASTPGGGGAPDTDTQYF. In DNA form, the CDR3 reads TGTGCCAGCACCCCTGGGGGCGGGGGGGCCCCGGACACAGATACGCAGTATTTT. The V gene is TRBV2, the J gene TRBJ2-3, with TRBD2 matching over 9 bases. V lost 7 bases to trimming and J lost 2 bases; unmatched junction nucleotides: 16. The CDR3 covers 18 residues. Germline CDR1 SNHLY, CDR2 FYNNEI.

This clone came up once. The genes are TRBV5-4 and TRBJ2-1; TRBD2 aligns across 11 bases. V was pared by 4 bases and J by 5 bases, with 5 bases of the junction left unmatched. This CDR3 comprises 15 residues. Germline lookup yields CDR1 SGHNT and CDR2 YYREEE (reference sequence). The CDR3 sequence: CASSRTSGGNNEQFF. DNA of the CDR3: TGTGCCAGCAGCCGAACTAGCGGGGGAAACAATGAGCAGTTCTTC.

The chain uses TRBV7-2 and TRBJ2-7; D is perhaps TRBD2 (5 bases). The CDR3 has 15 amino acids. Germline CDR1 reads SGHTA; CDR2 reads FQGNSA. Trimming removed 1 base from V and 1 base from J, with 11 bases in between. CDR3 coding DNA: TGTGCCAGCAGCTTAGAGGCCAGGACTTCCTACGAGCAGTACTTC. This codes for CASSLEARTSYEQYF.